Listed below are T cell receptor beta chains from one sample, sequenced in a study of human T cells and chemical hapten exposure. MiXCR, applied by TCRdb to the 5' RACE reads, yields one record per CDR3 protein. The sample shows around 140,000 distinct CDR3 sequences, approximately 4% of them seen only once. These receptors all stem from a female donor in good health. Both conserved end residues are part of each CDR3. The order of the fields is CDR3 DNA, CDR3 protein, clone size, D gene, V gene, J gene. The D gene is left open where the match is weak. Size is stated for part of the rows, as once, few or many counts, or as a class when the clone is expanded.

DNA: TGCGCCAGCAGCCGTGCCCGGGCAGGGTCCGCGAAGGATGAAGCTTTCTTT; CDR3: CASSRARAGSAKDEAFF; size: -; D: -; V: TRBV5-1; J: TRBJ1-1
DNA: TGTGCCAGCAGTTACGGGAACAGGGAAGGCGAGCAGTACTTC; CDR3: CASSYGNREGEQYF; size: many; D: -; V: TRBV6-5; J: TRBJ2-7
DNA: TGTGCCAGCAGCTTGACAGGAGGTTACACTGAAGCTTTCTTT; CDR3: CASSLTGGYTEAFF; size: few; D: -; V: TRBV7-8; J: TRBJ1-1
DNA: TGTGCCACCAGTGACTCGGACAGAAAGGAGTTCGGGGAGCTGTTTTTT; CDR3: CATSDSDRKEFGELFF; size: -; D: -; V: TRBV24-1; J: TRBJ2-2
DNA: TGCAGCGTTGAAGTCTCTGGGAACTATGGCTACACCTTC; CDR3: CSVEVSGNYGYTF; size: many; D: -; V: TRBV29-1; J: TRBJ1-2
DNA: TGTGCCAGTAGTATGACCCCGAACACCGGGGAGCTGTTTTTT; CDR3: CASSMTPNTGELFF; size: many; D: -; V: TRBV19; J: TRBJ2-2
DNA: TGTGCCAGCAGTGAAGGGGGGGGGGCTGTTCAGCCCCAGCATTTT; CDR3: CASSEGGGAVQPQHF; size: many; D: -; V: TRBV2; J: TRBJ1-5
DNA: TGTGCTAGTGGTGCCGGGACTAGCGGGGGAAACACAGATACGCAGTATTTT; CDR3: CASGAGTSGGNTDTQYF; size: many; D: TRBD2; V: TRBV12-5; J: TRBJ2-3
DNA: TGTGCCAGCAGCCGCAGGGGGCCCTCCTCCTACGAGCAGTACTTC; CDR3: CASSRRGPSSYEQYF; size: few; D: TRBD1; V: TRBV6-5; J: TRBJ2-7
DNA: TGTGCCAGCAGCCGGTCGCGGTCCCTAAGCTCTGGGGCCAACGTCCTGACTTTC; CDR3: CASSRSRSLSSGANVLTF; size: few; D: -; V: TRBV7-3; J: TRBJ2-6
DNA: TGTGCCTCGAGGCTAGGAGGGGATGAGCAGTTCTTC; CDR3: CASRLGGDEQFF; size: few; D: -; V: TRBV10-3; J: TRBJ2-1
DNA: TGTGCCAGCAGAGGAACAGGGGGCACTGAAGCTTTCTTT; CDR3: CASRGTGGTEAFF; size: many; D: TRBD1; V: TRBV12-3/TRBV12-4; J: TRBJ1-1
DNA: TGTGCCAGCAGTTCCTCCGGGACAGGGCCAACCGAGCAGTACTTC; CDR3: CASSSSGTGPTEQYF; size: many; D: TRBD1; V: TRBV27; J: TRBJ2-7
DNA: TGTGCCAGCAGTCTGGACAGGGCTCTGCCCCAGCATTTT; CDR3: CASSLDRALPQHF; size: few; D: TRBD1; V: TRBV5-4; J: TRBJ1-5
DNA: TGTGCCAGCAGCTTGGCCATTTGGGAGCAGTACTTC; CDR3: CASSLAIWEQYF; size: many; D: -; V: TRBV7-9; J: TRBJ2-7
DNA: TGTGCCAGCGCTGACGGAGCGGGGGGCCGGAATACGCAGTATTTT; CDR3: CASADGAGGRNTQYF; size: few; D: TRBD2; V: TRBV6-6; J: TRBJ2-3
DNA: TGCGCCAGCAGCGCGGGGGGGCAAGAGACCCAGTACTTC; CDR3: CASSAGGQETQYF; size: many; D: TRBD2; V: TRBV5-1; J: TRBJ2-5
DNA: TGTGCCAGCACCCCTAGAGCCCGAGGTAATGAGCAGTTCTTC; CDR3: CASTPRARGNEQFF; size: few; D: -; V: TRBV6-1; J: TRBJ2-1
DNA: TGTGCCAGCTCAGACTCGAGGGAGGGCACTGAAGCTTTCTTT; CDR3: CASSDSREGTEAFF; size: many; D: -; V: TRBV6-6; J: TRBJ1-1
DNA: TGCAGCGTTGGGACAGGCCCCTACGAGCAGTACTTC; CDR3: CSVGTGPYEQYF; size: many; D: TRBD1; V: TRBV29-1; J: TRBJ2-7
DNA: TGCAGTGCTACAGGGTTCCGTAGCAATCAGCCCCAGCATTTT; CDR3: CSATGFRSNQPQHF; size: many; D: -; V: TRBV20-1; J: TRBJ1-5
DNA: TGTGCCAGCAGCCAAGCAACGGGACAGGGTGTGGGCTACACCTTC; CDR3: CASSQATGQGVGYTF; size: few; D: TRBD1; V: TRBV4-2; J: TRBJ1-2
DNA: TGTGCCGGTACGACGGGGGGCGGAGCAGATACGCAGTATTTT; CDR3: CAGTTGGGADTQYF; size: many; D: -; V: TRBV2; J: TRBJ2-3
DNA: TGTGCCAGCAGCCAAGTTACGACCATTACTGAAGCTTTCTTT; CDR3: CASSQVTTITEAFF; size: many; D: -; V: TRBV4-2; J: TRBJ1-1
DNA: TGTGCCAGCAGCTTGGTCAATTACAATGAGCAGTTCTTC; CDR3: CASSLVNYNEQFF; size: many; D: -; V: TRBV7-2; J: TRBJ2-1
DNA: TGTGCCAGCTCACCACCCGGACCGAATTACGGAGAGACCCAGTACTTC; CDR3: CASSPPGPNYGETQYF; size: many; D: -; V: TRBV18; J: TRBJ2-5
DNA: TGTGCCAGCAGCTTACTCCTAGCGGGGGGGCAAAATGAGCAGTACTTC; CDR3: CASSLLLAGGQNEQYF; size: many; D: TRBD2; V: TRBV11-2; J: TRBJ2-7
DNA: TGTGCCAGTAGTATTGGGGGAGACGGGCTGAGAAGAAAGAACACTGAAGCTTTCTTT; CDR3: CASSIGGDGLRRKNTEAFF; size: many; D: -; V: TRBV19; J: TRBJ1-1
DNA: TGTGCCAGCAGCGTACTGACGGACCCTTACGAGCAGTACTTC; CDR3: CASSVLTDPYEQYF; size: -; D: -; V: TRBV9; J: TRBJ2-7
DNA: TGTGCCAGCACTGTAAACGTTCTGCGGGGGCCACATAATTCACCCCTCCACTTT; CDR3: CASTVNVLRGPHNSPLHF; size: many; D: -; V: TRBV7-8; J: TRBJ1-6
DNA: TGTGCCAGCAGGGAGACAGTAGGGGTAGGCACAGATACGCAGTATTTT; CDR3: CASRETVGVGTDTQYF; size: many; D: -; V: TRBV6-5; J: TRBJ2-3